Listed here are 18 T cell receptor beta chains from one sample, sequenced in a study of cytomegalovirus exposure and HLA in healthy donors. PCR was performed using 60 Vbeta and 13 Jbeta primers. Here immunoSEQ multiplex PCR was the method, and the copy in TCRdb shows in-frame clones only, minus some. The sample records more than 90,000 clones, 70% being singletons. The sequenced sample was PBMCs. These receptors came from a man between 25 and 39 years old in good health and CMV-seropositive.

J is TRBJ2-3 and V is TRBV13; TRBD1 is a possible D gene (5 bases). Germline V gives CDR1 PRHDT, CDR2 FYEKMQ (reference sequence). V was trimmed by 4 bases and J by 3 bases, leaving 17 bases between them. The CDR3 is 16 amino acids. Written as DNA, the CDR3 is TGTGCCAGCAGCTCCACAGGTGGCTATTGGACAGATACGCAGTATTTT. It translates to CASSSTGGYWTDTQYF.

CDR3 DNA: TGTGCCAGCAGACCATATAGTAATGAAAAACTGTTTTTT. Translation: CASRPYSNEKLFF. The V and J genes are TRBV28 and TRBJ1-4; no reliable D call. The CDR3 has 13 residues. V was cut by 6 bases and J by 4 bases, with 9 bases left in between. Germline V lookup: CDR1 MDHEN, CDR2 SYDVKM.

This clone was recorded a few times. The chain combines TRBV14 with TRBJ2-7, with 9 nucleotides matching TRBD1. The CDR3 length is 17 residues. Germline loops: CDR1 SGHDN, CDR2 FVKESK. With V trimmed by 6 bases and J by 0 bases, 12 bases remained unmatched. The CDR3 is CASSRLDRGKSSYEQYV. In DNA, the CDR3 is TGTGCCAGCAGTCGTTTGGACAGGGGAAAGAGCTCCTACGAGCAGTACGTC.

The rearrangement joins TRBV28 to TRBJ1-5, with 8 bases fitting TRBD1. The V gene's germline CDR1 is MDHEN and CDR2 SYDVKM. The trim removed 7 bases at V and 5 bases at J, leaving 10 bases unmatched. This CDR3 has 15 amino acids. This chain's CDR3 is CASTLGDRPYQPQHF. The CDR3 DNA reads TGTGCCAGCACCCTAGGGGACAGGCCCTATCAGCCCCAGCATTTT. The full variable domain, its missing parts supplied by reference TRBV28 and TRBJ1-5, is DVKVTQSSRYLVKRTGEKVFLECVQDMDHENMFWYRQDPGLGLRLIYFSYDVKMKEKGDIPEGYSVSREKKERFSLILESASTNQTSMYLCASTLGDRPYQPQHFGDGTRLSIL.

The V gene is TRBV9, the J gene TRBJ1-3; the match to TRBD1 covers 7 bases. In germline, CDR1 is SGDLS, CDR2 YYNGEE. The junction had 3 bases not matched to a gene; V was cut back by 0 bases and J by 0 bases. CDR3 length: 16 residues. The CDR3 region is CASSVVGDSSGNTIYF. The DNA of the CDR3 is TGTGCCAGCAGCGTAGTTGGGGACAGCTCTGGAAACACCATATATTTT.

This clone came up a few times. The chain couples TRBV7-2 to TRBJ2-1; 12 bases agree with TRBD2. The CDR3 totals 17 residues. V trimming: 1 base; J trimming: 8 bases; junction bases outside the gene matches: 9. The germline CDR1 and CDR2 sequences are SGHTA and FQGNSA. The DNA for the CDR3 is TGTGCCAGCAGCTTAGGCCTGACTAGCGGGAGAGTACATGAGCAGTTCTTC. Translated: CASSLGLTSGRVHEQFF.

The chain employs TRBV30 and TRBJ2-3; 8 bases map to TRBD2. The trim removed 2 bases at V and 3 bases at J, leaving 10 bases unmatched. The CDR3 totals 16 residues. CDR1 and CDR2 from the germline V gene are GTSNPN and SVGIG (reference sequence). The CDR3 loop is CAWSRRREERTDTQYF. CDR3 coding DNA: TGTGCCTGGAGTAGGCGGCGGGAGGAAAGGACAGATACGCAGTATTTT.

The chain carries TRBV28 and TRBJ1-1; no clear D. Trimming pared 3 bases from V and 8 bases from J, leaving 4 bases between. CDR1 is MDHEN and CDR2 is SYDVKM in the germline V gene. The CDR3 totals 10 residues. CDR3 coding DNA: TGTGCCAGCAGTTTTAAAGAAGCTTTCTTT. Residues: CASSFKEAFF.

CDR3 sequence: CATRERQGVEKLFF. The CDR3 bases are TGTGCCACAAGGGAGCGACAGGGAGTTGAAAAACTGTTTTTT. V is TRBV10-3 and J is TRBJ1-4; 7 nucleotides align to TRBD1. This CDR3 comprises 14 residues. CDR1 ENHRY and CDR2 SYGVKD come from the germline V gene. The V gene end was trimmed by 10 bases and the J gene end by 7 bases; junction bases not matched to a gene: 12.

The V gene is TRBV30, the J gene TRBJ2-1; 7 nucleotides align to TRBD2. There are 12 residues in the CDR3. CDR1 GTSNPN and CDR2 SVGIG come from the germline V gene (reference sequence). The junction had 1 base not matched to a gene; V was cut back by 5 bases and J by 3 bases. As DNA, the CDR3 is TGTGCCTGGGGGGGGGTCTACAATGAGCAGTTCTTC. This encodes CAWGGVYNEQFF.

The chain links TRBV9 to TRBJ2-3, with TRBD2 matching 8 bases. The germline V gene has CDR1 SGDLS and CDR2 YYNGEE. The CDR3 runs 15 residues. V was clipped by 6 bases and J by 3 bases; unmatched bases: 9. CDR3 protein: CASKRLAGGTDTQYF. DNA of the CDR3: TGTGCCAGCAAGCGGCTGGCGGGAGGTACAGATACGCAGTATTTT. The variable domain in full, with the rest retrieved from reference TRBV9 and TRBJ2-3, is DSGVTQTPKHLITATGQRVTLRCSPRSGDLSVYWYQQSLDQGLQFLIQYYNGEERAKGNILERFSAQQFPDLHSELNLSSLELGDSALYFCASKRLAGGTDTQYFGPGTRLTVL.

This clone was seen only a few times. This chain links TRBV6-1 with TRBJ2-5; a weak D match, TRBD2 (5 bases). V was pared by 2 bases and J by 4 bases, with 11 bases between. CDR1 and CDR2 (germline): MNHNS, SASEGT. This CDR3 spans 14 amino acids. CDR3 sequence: CASSESSGGETQYF. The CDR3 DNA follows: TGTGCCAGCAGTGAATCGAGCGGCGGAGAGACCCAGTACTTC.

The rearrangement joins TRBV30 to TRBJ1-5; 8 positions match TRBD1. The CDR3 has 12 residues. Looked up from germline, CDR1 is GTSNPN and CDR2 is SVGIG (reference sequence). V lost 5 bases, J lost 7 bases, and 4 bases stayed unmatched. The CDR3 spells CAWGTGDQPQHF. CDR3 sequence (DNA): TGTGCCTGGGGGACAGGTGACCAGCCCCAGCATTTT.

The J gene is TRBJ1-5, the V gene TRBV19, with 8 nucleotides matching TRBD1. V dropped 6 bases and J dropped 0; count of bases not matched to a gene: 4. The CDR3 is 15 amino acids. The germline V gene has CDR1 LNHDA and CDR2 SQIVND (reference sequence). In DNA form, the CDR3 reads TGTGCCAGTAGGACGACAGGGGATAGCAATCAGCCCCAGCATTTT. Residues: CASRTTGDSNQPQHF.

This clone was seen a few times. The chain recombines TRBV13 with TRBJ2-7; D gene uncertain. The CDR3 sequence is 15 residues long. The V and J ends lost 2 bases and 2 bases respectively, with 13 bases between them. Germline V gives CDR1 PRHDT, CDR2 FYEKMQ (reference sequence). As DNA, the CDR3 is TGTGCCAGCAGCTTATTTTCCCGAGCAACCTACGAGCAGTACTTC. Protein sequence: CASSLFSRATYEQYF.

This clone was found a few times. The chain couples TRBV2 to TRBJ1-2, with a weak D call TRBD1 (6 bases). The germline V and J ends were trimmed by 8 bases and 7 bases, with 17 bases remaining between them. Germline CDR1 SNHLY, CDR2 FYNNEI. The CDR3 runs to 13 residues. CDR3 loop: CASLVGGTSGYTF. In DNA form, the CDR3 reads TGTGCCAGCCTGGTTGGGGGCACGAGTGGCTACACCTTC. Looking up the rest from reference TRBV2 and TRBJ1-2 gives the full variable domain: EPEVTQTPSHQVTQMGQEVILRCVPISNHLYFYWYRQILGQKVEFLVSFYNNEISEKSEIFDDQFSVERPDGSNFTLKIRSTKLEDSAMYFCASLVGGTSGYTFGSGTRLTVV.

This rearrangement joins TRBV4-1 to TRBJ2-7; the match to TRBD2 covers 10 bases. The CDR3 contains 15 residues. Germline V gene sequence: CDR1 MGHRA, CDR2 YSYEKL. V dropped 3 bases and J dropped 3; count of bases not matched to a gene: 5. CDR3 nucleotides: TGCGCCAGCAGCCAGGCAGCGGGGGGGCGCTACGAGCAGTACTTC. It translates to CASSQAAGGRYEQYF.

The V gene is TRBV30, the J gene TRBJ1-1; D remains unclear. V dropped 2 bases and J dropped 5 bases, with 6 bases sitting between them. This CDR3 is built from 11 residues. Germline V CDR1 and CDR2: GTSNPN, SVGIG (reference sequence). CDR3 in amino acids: CAWSRVTEAFF. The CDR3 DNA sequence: TGTGCCTGGAGTCGGGTGACTGAAGCTTTCTTT.